This T cell receptor (beta chain) is drawn from a study of spatial heterogeneity in lung cancer. The CDR3 sequence is 13 residues long. The germline gives CDR1 SQVTM, CDR2 ANQGSEA. Germline trimming cut 4 bases from V and 8 bases from J; bases unmatched to any gene: 11. Sample time point: sample taken at primary tumor resection. Study-level points and caveats: Ubiquitous expanded tumor TCRs were observed in blood more at resection than follow-up.

By sample fraction, this clonotype is medium-sized. Its antigen is as yet unknown. Carried by each TCR cDNA molecule was a unique molecular identifier. TCRdb re-analysed the 5' RACE reads in MiXCR, keeping a single row per CDR3 protein. The sample lists about 7,800 distinct CDR3 sequences; over 7.5% were seen once. The chain joins TRBV29-1 to TRBJ2-7; 7 nucleotides agree with TRBD2. The sequence came from a male donor with early-stage non-small cell lung cancer. This specimen consisted of PBMCs, obtained at surgery. CDR3 in amino acids: CSVVEGTKNKQYF. For the CDR3, the DNA is TGCAGCGTTGTAGAGGGGACTAAAAACAAGCAGTACTTC.